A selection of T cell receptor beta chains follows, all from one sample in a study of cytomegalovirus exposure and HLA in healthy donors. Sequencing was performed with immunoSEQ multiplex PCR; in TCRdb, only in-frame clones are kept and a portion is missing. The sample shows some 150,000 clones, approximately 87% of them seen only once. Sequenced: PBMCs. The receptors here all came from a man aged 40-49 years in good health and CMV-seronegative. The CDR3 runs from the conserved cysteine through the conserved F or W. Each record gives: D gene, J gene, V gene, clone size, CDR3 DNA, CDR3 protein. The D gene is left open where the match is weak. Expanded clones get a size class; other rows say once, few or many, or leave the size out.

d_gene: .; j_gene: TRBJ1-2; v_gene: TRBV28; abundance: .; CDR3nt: TGTGCCAGCACCCCGGGCGGGTATGGCTACACCTTC; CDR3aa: CASTPGGYGYTF
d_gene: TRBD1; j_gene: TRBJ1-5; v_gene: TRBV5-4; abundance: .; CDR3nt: TGTGCCAGCAGCTCGGGACAGTATCAGCCCCAGCATTTT; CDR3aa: CASSSGQYQPQHF
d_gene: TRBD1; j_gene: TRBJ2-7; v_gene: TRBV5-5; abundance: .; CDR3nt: TGTGCCAGCAGTTTTGACAGGGGGCCCTACGAGCAGTACTTC; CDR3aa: CASSFDRGPYEQYF
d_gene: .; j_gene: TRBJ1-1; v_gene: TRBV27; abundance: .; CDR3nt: TGTGCCAGCAGTTTCACCGGGGTAACTGAAGCTTTCTTT; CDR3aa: CASSFTGVTEAFF
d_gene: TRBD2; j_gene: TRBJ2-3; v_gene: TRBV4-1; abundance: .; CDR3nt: TGCGCCAGCAGCCAGGTCCTAGCGGGTGGTGGAGATACGCAGTATTTT; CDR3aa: CASSQVLAGGGDTQYF
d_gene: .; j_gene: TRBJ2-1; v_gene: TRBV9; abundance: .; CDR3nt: TGTGCCAGCAGCGAGGAGGGGTTCGGGGGAGGCCTGGATGAGCAGTTCTTC; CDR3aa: CASSEEGFGGGLDEQFF
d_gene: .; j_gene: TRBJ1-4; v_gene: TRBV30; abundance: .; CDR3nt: TGTGCCTGGAGAAAGACAGATAAGGGAGAAAAACTGTTTTTT; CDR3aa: CAWRKTDKGEKLFF
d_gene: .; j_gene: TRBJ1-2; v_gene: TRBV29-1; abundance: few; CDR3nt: TGCAGCGTTGCCGGACAATCCAACTATGGCTACACCTTC; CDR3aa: CSVAGQSNYGYTF
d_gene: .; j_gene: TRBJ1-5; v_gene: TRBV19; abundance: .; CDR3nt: TGTGCCAGTAGTCCAGGACTCTATCAGCCCCAGCATTTT; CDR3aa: CASSPGLYQPQHF
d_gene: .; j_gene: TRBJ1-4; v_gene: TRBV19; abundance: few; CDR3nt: TGTGCCAGCCGCAAGGGGCAGGGAAATGAAAAACTGTTTTTT; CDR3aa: CASRKGQGNEKLFF
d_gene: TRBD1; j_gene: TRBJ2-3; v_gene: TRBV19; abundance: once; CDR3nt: TGTGCCAGTAGTCCGGGACAGGGGTTAGATACGCAGTATTTT; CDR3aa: CASSPGQGLDTQYF
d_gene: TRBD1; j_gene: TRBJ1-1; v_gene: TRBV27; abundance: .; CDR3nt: TGTGCCAGCAGCCGACGACAGGGGAACACTGAAGCTTTCTTT; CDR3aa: CASSRRQGNTEAFF
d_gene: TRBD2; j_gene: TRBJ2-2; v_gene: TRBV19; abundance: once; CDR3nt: TGTGCCAGTAAAGGTCAGGCGGGGGGCACCGGGGAGCTGTTTTTT; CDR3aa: CASKGQAGGTGELFF
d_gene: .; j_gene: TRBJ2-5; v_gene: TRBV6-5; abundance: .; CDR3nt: TGTGCCAGCAGCCCTGTTCGGGGAGAGACCCAGTACTTC; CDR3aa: CASSPVRGETQYF
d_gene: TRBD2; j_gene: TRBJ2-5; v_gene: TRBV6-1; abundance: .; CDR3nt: TGTGCCAGCAGTGATGTAGCGGGAGCGATCCGGGAGCAGTACTTC; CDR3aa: CASSDVAGAIREQYF
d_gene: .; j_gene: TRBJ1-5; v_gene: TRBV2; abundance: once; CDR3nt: TGTGCCAGCAGCAGGGGTGGCAATCAGCCCCAGCATTTT; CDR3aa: CASSRGGNQPQHF
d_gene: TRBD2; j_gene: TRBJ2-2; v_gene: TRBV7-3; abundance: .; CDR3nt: TGTGCCAGCAGCTCGCCTTTTGGGACTAGCGGGAACGACACCGGGGAGCTGTTTTTT; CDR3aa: CASSSPFGTSGNDTGELFF
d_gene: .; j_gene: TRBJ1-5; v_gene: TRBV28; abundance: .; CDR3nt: TGTGCCAGCAGTTTACGGGATCAGCCCCAGCATTTT; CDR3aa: CASSLRDQPQHF
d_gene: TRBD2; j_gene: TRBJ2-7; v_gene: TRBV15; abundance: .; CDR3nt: TGTGCCACCAGCATACTGGCTAGCGGGACCTACGAGCAGTACTTC; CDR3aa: CATSILASGTYEQYF
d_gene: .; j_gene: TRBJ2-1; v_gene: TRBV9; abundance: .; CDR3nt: TGTGCCAGCAGCGTAGCTGGGGGGAACGGCAATGAGCAGTTCTTC; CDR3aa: CASSVAGGNGNEQFF
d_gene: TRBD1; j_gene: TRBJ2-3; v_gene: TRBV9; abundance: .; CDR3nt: TGTGCCAGCAGCCCACGGACAGGGGGCAGCACAGATACGCAGTATTTT; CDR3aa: CASSPRTGGSTDTQYF
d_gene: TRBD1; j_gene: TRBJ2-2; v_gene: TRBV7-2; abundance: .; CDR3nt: TGTGCCAGCTTGGGACAGCCGAACACCGGGGAGCTGTTTTTT; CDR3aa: CASLGQPNTGELFF
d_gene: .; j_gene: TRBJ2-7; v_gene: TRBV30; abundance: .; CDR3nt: TGTGCCTGGAGACTAGCTGGAAGCTCCTACGAGCAGTACTTC; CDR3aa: CAWRLAGSSYEQYF
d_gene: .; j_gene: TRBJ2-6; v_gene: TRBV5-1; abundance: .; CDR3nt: TGCGCCAGCAGCTTCTGGGGCGGTGGGGCCAACGTCCTGACTTTC; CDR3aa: CASSFWGGGANVLTF
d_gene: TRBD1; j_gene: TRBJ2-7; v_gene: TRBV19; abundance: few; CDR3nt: TGTGCCAGTAGTGCAGGACAGGGAACGTCCTACGAGCAGTACTTC; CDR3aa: CASSAGQGTSYEQYF